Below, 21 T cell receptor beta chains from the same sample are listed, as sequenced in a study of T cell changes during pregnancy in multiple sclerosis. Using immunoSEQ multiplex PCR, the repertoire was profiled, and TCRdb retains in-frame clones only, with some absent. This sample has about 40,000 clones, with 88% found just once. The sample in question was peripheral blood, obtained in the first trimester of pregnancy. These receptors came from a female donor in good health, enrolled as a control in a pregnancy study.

CDR3 nucleotides: TGTGCCAGCAGCTTAGTGGCGGGGGAAGGCCACGAGCAGTACTTC. This sequence encodes CASSLVAGEGHEQYF. This chain uses TRBV11-1 with TRBJ2-7, with TRBD2 matching 7 bases. V trimming: 1 base; J trimming: 5 bases; junction bases outside the gene matches: 8. CDR1 is SGHAT, CDR2 FQDESV, per germline (reference sequence). CDR3 length: 15 amino acids.

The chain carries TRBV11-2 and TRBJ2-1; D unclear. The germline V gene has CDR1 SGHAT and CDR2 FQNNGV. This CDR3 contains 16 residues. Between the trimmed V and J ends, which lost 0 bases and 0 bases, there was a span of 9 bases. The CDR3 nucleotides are TGTGCCAGCAGCTTAGAACGGAGAAGCTCCTACAATGAGCAGTTCTTC. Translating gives CASSLERRSSYNEQFF. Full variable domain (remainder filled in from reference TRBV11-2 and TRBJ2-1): EAGVAQSPRYKIIEKRQSVAFWCNPISGHATLYWYQQILGQGPKLLIQFQNNGVVDDSQLPKDRFSAERLKGVDSTLKIQPAKLEDSAVYLCASSLERRSSYNEQFFGPGTRLTVL.

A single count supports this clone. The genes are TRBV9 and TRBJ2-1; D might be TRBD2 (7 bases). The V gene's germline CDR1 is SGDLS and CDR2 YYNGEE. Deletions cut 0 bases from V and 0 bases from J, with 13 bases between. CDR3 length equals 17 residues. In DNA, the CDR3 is TGTGCCAGCAGCGTAGAAGGGGGGGTGAGCTCCTACAATGAGCAGTTCTTC. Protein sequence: CASSVEGGVSSYNEQFF.

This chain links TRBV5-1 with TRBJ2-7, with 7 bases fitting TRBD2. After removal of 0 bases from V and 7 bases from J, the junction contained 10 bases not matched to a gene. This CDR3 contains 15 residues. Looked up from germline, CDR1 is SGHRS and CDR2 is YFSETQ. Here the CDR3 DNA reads TGCGCCAGCAGCTTGGTTCCTAGCGGAGTTGGGGAGCAGTACTTC. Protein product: CASSLVPSGVGEQYF. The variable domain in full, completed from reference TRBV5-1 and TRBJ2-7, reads KAGVTQTPRYLIKTRGQQVTLSCSPISGHRSVSWYQQTPGQGLQFLFEYFSETQRNKGNFPGRFSGRQFSNSRSEMNVSTLELGDSALYLCASSLVPSGVGEQYFGPGTRLTVT.

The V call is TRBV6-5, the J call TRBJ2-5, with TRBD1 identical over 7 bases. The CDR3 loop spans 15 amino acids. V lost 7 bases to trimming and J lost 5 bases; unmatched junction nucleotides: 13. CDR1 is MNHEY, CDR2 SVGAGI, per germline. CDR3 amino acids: CASTKGAHLGETQYF. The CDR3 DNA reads TGTGCCAGCACTAAGGGGGCCCATCTCGGGGAGACCCAGTACTTC.

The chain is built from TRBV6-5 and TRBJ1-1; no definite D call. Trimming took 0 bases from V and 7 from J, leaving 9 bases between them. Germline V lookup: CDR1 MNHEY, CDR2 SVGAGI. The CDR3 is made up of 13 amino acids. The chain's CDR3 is CASSYSRAGEAFF. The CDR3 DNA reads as TGTGCCAGCAGTTACTCGAGAGCGGGTGAAGCTTTCTTT.

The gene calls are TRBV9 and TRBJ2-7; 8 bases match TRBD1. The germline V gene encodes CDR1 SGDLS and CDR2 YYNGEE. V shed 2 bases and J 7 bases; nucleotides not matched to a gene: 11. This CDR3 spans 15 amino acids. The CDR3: CASSVTGVGPEEQYF. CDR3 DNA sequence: TGTGCCAGCAGCGTGACAGGGGTAGGGCCAGAAGAGCAGTACTTC.

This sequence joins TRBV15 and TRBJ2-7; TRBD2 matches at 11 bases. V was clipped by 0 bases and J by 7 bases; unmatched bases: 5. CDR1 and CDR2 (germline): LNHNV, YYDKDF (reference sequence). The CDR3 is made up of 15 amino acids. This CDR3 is CATSRDRLAGKEQYF. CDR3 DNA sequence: TGTGCCACCAGCAGAGATCGACTAGCGGGAAAGGAGCAGTACTTC. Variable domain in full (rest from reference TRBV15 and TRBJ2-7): DAMVIQNPRYQVTQFGKPVTLSCSQTLNHNVMYWYQQKSSQAPKLLFHYYDKDFNNEADTPDNFQSRRPNTSFCFLDIRSPGLGDTAMYLCATSRDRLAGKEQYFGPGTRLTVT.

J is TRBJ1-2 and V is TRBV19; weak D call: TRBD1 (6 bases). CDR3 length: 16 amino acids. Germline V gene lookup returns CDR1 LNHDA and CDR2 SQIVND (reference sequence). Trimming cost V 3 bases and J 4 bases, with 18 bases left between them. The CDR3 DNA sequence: TGTGCCAGTAGTATCACAGGGCCCACCCCTTCCTATGGCTACACCTTC. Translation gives CASSITGPTPSYGYTF. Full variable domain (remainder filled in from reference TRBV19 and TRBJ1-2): DGGITQSPKYLFRKEGQNVTLSCEQNLNHDAMYWYRQDPGQGLRLIYYSQIVNDFQKGDIAEGYSVSREKKESFPLTVTSAQKNPTAFYLCASSITGPTPSYGYTFGSGTRLTVV.

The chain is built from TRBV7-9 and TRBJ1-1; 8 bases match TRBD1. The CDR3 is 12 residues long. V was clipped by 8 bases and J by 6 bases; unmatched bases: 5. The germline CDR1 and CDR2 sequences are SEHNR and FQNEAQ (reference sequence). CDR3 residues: CASGQGGPEAFF. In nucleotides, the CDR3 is TGTGCCAGCGGACAGGGAGGCCCTGAAGCTTTCTTT.

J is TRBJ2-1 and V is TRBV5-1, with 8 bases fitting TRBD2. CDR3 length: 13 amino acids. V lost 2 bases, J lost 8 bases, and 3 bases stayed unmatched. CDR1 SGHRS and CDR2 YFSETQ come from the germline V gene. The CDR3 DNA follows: TGCGCCAGCAGCTTAGCGGGAGTGTATGAGCAGTTCTTC. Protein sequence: CASSLAGVYEQFF. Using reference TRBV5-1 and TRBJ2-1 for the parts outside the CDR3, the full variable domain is KAGVTQTPRYLIKTRGQQVTLSCSPISGHRSVSWYQQTPGQGLQFLFEYFSETQRNKGNFPGRFSGRQFSNSRSEMNVSTLELGDSALYLCASSLAGVYEQFFGPGTRLTVL.

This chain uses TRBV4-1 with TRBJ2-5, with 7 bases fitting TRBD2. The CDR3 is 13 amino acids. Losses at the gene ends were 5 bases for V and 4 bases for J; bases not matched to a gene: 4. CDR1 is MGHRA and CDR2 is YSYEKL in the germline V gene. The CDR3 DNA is TGCGCCAGCAGCTCACCGGGGGGAGAGACCCAGTACTTC. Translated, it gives CASSSPGGETQYF.

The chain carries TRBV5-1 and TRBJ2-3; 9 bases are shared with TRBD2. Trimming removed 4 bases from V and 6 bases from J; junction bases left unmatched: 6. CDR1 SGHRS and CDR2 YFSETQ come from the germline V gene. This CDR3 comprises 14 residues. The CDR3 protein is CASSLGLAIDTQYF. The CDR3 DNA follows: TGCGCCAGCAGCCTGGGACTAGCCATCGATACGCAGTATTTT. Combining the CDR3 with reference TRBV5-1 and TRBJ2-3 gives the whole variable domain KAGVTQTPRYLIKTRGQQVTLSCSPISGHRSVSWYQQTPGQGLQFLFEYFSETQRNKGNFPGRFSGRQFSNSRSEMNVSTLELGDSALYLCASSLGLAIDTQYFGPGTRLTVL.

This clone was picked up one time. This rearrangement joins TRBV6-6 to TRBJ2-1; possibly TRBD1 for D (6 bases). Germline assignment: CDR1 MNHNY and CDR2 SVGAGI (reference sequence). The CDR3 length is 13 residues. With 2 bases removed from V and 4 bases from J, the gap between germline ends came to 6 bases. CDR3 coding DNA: TGTGCCAGCAGTTACGGACAGTACAATGAGCAGTTCTTC. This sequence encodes CASSYGQYNEQFF.

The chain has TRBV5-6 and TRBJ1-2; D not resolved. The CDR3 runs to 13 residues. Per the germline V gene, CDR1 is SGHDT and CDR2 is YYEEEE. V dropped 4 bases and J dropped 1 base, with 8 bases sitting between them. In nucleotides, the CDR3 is TGTGCCAGCAGCCTTCGGGGTAACTATGGCTACACCTTC. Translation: CASSLRGNYGYTF.

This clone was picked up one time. CDR3 nucleotide sequence: TGCGCCAGCAGCTTCGGACAGGGTCCAAACAATGAGCAGTTCTTC. Residues: CASSFGQGPNNEQFF. The chain combines TRBV5-1 with TRBJ2-1; 8 bases fit TRBD1. Germline CDR1 reads SGHRS; CDR2 reads YFSETQ. With V trimmed by 2 bases and J by 5 bases, 6 bases remained unmatched. The CDR3 spans 15 residues.

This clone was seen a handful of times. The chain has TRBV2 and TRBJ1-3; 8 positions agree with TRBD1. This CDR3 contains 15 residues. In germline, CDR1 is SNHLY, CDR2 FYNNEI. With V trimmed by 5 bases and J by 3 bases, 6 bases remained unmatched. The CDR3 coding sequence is TGTGCCAGCAGTTCCACAGGGGGAGGTGGAAACACCATATATTTT. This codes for CASSSTGGGGNTIYF.

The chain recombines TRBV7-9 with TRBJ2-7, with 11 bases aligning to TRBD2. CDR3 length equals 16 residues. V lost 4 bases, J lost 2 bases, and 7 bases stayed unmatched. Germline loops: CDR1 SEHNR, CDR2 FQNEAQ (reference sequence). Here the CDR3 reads CASSSPGLAGPYEQYF. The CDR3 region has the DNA TGTGCCAGCAGCTCCCCTGGACTAGCGGGCCCCTACGAGCAGTACTTC.

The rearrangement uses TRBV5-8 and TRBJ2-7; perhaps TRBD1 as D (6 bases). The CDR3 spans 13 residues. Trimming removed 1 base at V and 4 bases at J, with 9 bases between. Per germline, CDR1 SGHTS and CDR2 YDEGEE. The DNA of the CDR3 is TGTGCCAGCAGCTTGAGGGGGTTGTACGAGCAGTACTTC. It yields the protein CASSLRGLYEQYF.

This CDR3 reads CASSTLDRMSNQPQHF. The CDR3 nucleotides are TGTGCCAGCAGTACCTTGGACAGAATGAGCAATCAGCCCCAGCATTTT. The V and J genes are TRBV28 and TRBJ1-5; D possibly corresponds to TRBD1 (6 bases). This CDR3 is built from 16 residues. In germline, CDR1 is MDHEN, CDR2 SYDVKM. V dropped 5 bases and J dropped 1 base, with 15 bases sitting between them.

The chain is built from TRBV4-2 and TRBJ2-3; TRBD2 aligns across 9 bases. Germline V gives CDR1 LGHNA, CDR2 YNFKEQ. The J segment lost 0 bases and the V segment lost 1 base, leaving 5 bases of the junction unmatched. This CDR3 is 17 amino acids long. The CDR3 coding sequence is TGTGCCAGCAGCCAAGGGACGACTAGCGGTAGCACAGATACGCAGTATTTT. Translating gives CASSQGTTSGSTDTQYF.